The 27 T cell receptor beta chains presented below share a single source sample, sequenced in a study of molecular identifiers for immune sequencing clone quantification (dated by TCRdb to the late 2010s). Libraries were prepared through PCR. TCRdb shows the sequencer as NextSeq 500. The public sequencing data were trimmed at Q25 with fastp and processed into clonotypes with MiXCR by TCRdb, which kept only in-frame beta chains. Records with the same CDR3 protein are collapsed into one entry carrying the most frequent genes and DNA. The sample profile shows more than 450,000 distinct CDR3 sequences; about 25% of them were found once. Just over 0.75% of the sample goes to the ten largest clones. The sample consisted of naive CD8+ T cells from blood, with Jurkat cell RNA spiked in. In the paper's terms, the cell subset or site label means: FACS-sorted CD8+CD4-CCR7+CD45RA+ naive T cells. These receptor sequences come from a human donor in good health. Some libraries in this study had Jurkat cell RNA spiked in.

Note on this clonotype: At one end, the junction sequence differs from germline, possibly due to a read error. The rearrangement uses TRBV28 and TRBJ2-7; TRBD2 agrees at 7 bases. The V gene's germline CDR1 is MDHEN and CDR2 SYDVKM. The CDR3 has 14 amino acids. CDR3 in amino acids: CASGETSESYAQYF. The CDR3 DNA is TGTGCCAGCGGGGAAACTAGCGAGTCCTACGCGCAGTACTTC. Full variable domain (missing parts from reference TRBV28 and TRBJ2-7): DVKVTQSSRYLVKRTGEKVFLECVQDMDHENMFWYRQDPGLGLRLIYFSYDVKMKEKGDIPEGYSVSREKKERFSLILESASTNQTSMYLCASGETSESYAQYFGPGTRLTVT.

V gene TRBV19 combines with J gene TRBJ1-1, with D hard to call. This CDR3 spans 15 amino acids. V lost 0 bases and J lost 2, with 10 bases in between. The germline CDR1 and CDR2 sequences are LNHDA and SQIVND (reference sequence). The CDR3 nucleotides are TGTGCCAGTAGTATAGATCTGGCAGACAACACTGAAGCTTTCTTT. Translated, it gives CASSIDLADNTEAFF.

This clonotype has just a few counts. V gene TRBV9 combines with J gene TRBJ2-2; 10 bases fit TRBD2. The CDR3 is 15 residues long. Germline lookup yields CDR1 SGDLS and CDR2 YYNGEE. Trimming cost V 5 bases and J 6 bases; bases outside gene matches: 7. CDR3 protein: CASSQTSGIAGELFF. The CDR3 coding sequence is TGTGCCAGCAGTCAAACTAGCGGGATAGCCGGGGAGCTGTTTTTT.

This clonotype was counted between two and nine times. The chain links TRBV4-3 to TRBJ1-2; 7 bases agree with TRBD1. Germline CDR1 and CDR2: LGHNA and YSLEER. The CDR3 spans 14 residues. V shed 4 bases and J 8 bases; nucleotides not matched to a gene: 10. This CDR3 reads CASSPLGQVLGYTF. DNA of the CDR3: TGCGCCAGCAGCCCCCTAGGACAGGTCCTCGGCTACACCTTC.

This clonotype was detected many times. The V gene is TRBV15, the J gene TRBJ2-3; perhaps D is TRBD1 or TRBD2 (5 bases each). The CDR3 totals 17 residues. Trimming pared 5 bases from V and 0 bases from J, leaving 18 bases between. Germline CDR1 LNHNV, CDR2 YYDKDF (reference sequence). The CDR3 coding sequence is TGTGCCACCAGCCCCCGGGGCAGAGACCTTAGCACAGATACGCAGTATTTT. As protein: CATSPRGRDLSTDTQYF.

V gene TRBV27 combines with J gene TRBJ1-1; TRBD1 matches 10 bases. This CDR3 comprises 14 residues. V lost 5 bases to trimming and J lost 4 bases; unmatched junction nucleotides: 4. Germline V gene data show CDR1 as MNHEY and CDR2 as SMNVEV (reference sequence). CDR3 amino acids: CASSLDRGVTEAFF. In DNA form, the CDR3 reads TGTGCCAGCAGTCTGGACAGGGGGGTCACTGAAGCTTTCTTT.

The table lists this clonotype with many counts. The chain joins TRBV6-6 to TRBJ2-1; 7 bases map to TRBD1. Germline assignment: CDR1 MNHNY and CDR2 SVGAGI (reference sequence). The J segment lost 8 bases and the V segment lost 4 bases, leaving 14 bases of the junction unmatched. The CDR3 loop spans 16 amino acids. The CDR3 coding sequence is TGTGCCAGCAGTTTCGGAACAGGGGTAGTTGGGGATGAGCAGTTCTTC. This encodes CASSFGTGVVGDEQFF.

CDR3 region: CASSPTGQGTISYGYTF. The CDR3 nucleotides are TGTGCCAGCAGCCCGACGGGACAGGGGACCATTTCCTATGGCTACACCTTC. V usage is TRBV5-4 and J usage is TRBJ1-2; 10 bases align to TRBD1. CDR1 and CDR2 (germline): SGHNT, YYREEE (reference sequence). CDR3 size: 17 residues. J gave up 4 bases and V 4 bases, and 13 bases lay outside the gene matches.

A few counts support this clonotype. This chain connects TRBV6-5 to TRBJ2-5, with a tentative D call TRBD2 (5 bases). The CDR3 consists of 12 residues. V was clipped by 8 bases and J by 5 bases, with 12 bases between them. Germline values: CDR1 MNHEY, CDR2 SVGAGI. The CDR3 is CASEGPEETQYF. The CDR3 DNA reads as TGTGCCAGCGAGGGCCCGGAGGAGACCCAGTACTTC.

This chain's CDR3 is CASSVGGNKRETQYF. The CDR3 region has the DNA TGTGCCAGCAGCGTAGGTGGCAACAAACGGGAGACCCAGTACTTC. The chain is built from TRBV9 and TRBJ2-5; D gene unclear. V was pared by 0 bases and J by 5 bases, with 14 bases between. Germline-derived CDR1 and CDR2 are SGDLS and YYNGEE. The CDR3 is 15 residues long.

The table lists this clonotype with many counts. The J gene is TRBJ2-2, the V gene TRBV7-9; the match to TRBD1 covers 8 bases. The length of the CDR3 is 18 residues. CDR1 is SEHNR, CDR2 FQNEAQ, per germline (reference sequence). J gave up 2 bases and V 2 bases, and 10 bases lay outside the gene matches. The CDR3 reads CASSLRSPTGDNTGELFF. DNA of the CDR3: TGTGCCAGCAGCTTACGTTCCCCGACAGGGGATAACACCGGGGAGCTGTTTTTT. Filled out from reference TRBV7-9 and TRBJ2-2, the complete variable domain reads DTGVSQNPRHKITKRGQNVTFRCDPISEHNRLYWYRQTLGQGPEFLTYFQNEAQLEKSRLLSDRFSAERPKGSFSTLEIQRTEQGDSAMYLCASSLRSPTGDNTGELFFGEGSRLTVL.

This clonotype was recorded at least ten times. The V and J genes are TRBV6-5 and TRBJ1-5; D not certain. This CDR3 contains 14 residues. Per the germline V gene, CDR1 is MNHEY and CDR2 is SVGAGI. The germline V and J ends were trimmed by 6 bases and 5 bases, with 14 bases remaining between them. CDR3 DNA: TGTGCCAGCAGCTCAACCACATCTGATCAGCCCCAGCATTTT. Translation: CASSSTTSDQPQHF.

As for this clonotype: The CDR3 end shows no conserved phenylalanine or tryptophan, and so a read error is likely. V and J are TRBV3-1 and TRBJ2-7; 7 bases map to TRBD1. This CDR3 has 17 residues. Germline values: CDR1 LGHDT, CDR2 YNNKEL (reference sequence). After removal of 4 bases from V and 6 bases from J, the junction contained 18 bases not matched to a gene. CDR3: CASSPKGAGGILGEQYL. For the CDR3, the DNA is TGTGCCAGCAGCCCCAAGGGGGCAGGGGGAATCTTGGGCGAGCAGTACCTC.

The genes are TRBV4-3 and TRBJ2-5; D perhaps matches TRBD2 (5 bases). Germline values: CDR1 LGHNA, CDR2 YSLEER. The CDR3 extends over 13 amino acids. V lost 0 bases and J lost 5, with 7 bases in between. CDR3 in DNA: TGCGCCAGCAGCCAAGACGAGCGGGAGACCCAGTACTTC. Protein product: CASSQDERETQYF.

This clonotype was seen a few times. The J gene is TRBJ2-3, the V gene TRBV14, with TRBD2 matching over 11 bases. The germline V gene has CDR1 SGHDN and CDR2 FVKESK. The CDR3 is 18 amino acids. V lost 0 bases, J lost 2 bases, and 7 bases stayed unmatched. This CDR3 is CASSQDFPSGGYTDTQYF. In DNA, the CDR3 is TGTGCCAGCAGCCAAGATTTTCCTAGCGGGGGGTACACAGATACGCAGTATTTT.

This clonotype showed up many times. V gene TRBV12-3 or TRBV12-4 combines with J gene TRBJ1-1, with TRBD1 as a possible D gene (5 bases). V gave up 8 bases and J gave up 5 bases, with 18 bases separating them. The length of the CDR3 is 14 residues. The chain's CDR3 is CASRDTGGWTEAFF. CDR3 nucleotides: TGTGCCAGCCGAGATACCGGGGGGTGGACTGAAGCTTTCTTT.

Turning to this clonotype: A much larger clone differs by one base, so this may be a read error. The V gene is TRBV29-1, the J gene TRBJ1-1, with D tentatively TRBD1 (6 bases). The germline V gene encodes CDR1 SQVTM and CDR2 ANQGSEA. V lost 0 bases and J 10 bases, leaving 15 bases between the germline ends. The CDR3 has 13 amino acids. This CDR3 reads CSVEDPDRYGAFF. As DNA, the CDR3 is TGCAGCGTTGAAGATCCTGACAGGTATGGAGCTTTCTTT.

This clonotype was counted between two and nine times. The chain links TRBV19 to TRBJ2-5; D is undetermined. The CDR3 length is 14 residues. The germline gives CDR1 LNHDA, CDR2 SQIVND (reference sequence). V was trimmed by 3 bases and J by 2 bases, leaving 10 bases between them. CDR3 nucleotide sequence: TGTGCCAGTAGTATTTCGGCAGATCAAGAGACCCAGTACTTC. Translating it yields CASSISADQETQYF.

This clonotype was observed a handful of times. V is TRBV30 and J is TRBJ1-2, with 9 bases aligning to TRBD1. From germline, CDR1 is GTSNPN and CDR2 SVGIG (reference sequence). This CDR3 is 14 amino acids long. The V and J ends lost 4 bases and 7 bases, in that order; junction bases with no gene match: 10. The DNA of the CDR3 is TGTGCCTGGACTCCGGGACAGGGAGTATTTGGCTACACCTTC. Translation gives CAWTPGQGVFGYTF.

With respect to this clonotype: A much larger clone sits a single nucleotide away, making a read error possible. The rearrangement joins TRBV20-1 to TRBJ2-3; the match to TRBD2 covers 7 bases. The CDR3 is 14 residues long. Germline values: CDR1 DFQATT, CDR2 SNEGSKA (reference sequence). The CDR3 spells CGARDAGAIDTQYF. CDR3 bases: TGCGGTGCTAGAGATGCGGGAGCTATAGATACGCAGTATTTT.

The rearrangement uses TRBV27 and TRBJ1-1; D is ambiguous. The germline V gene has CDR1 MNHEY and CDR2 SMNVEV (reference sequence). Trimming shortened V by 0 bases and J by 11 bases, and 13 bases separated the two germline ends. The CDR3 consists of 13 residues. CDR3 DNA sequence: TGTGCCAGCAGTTTATCCGGACTCGCGGGGGCTTTCTTT. This translates into CASSLSGLAGAFF.

This clonotype came up a few times. This CDR3 is CSARSTASYEQYF. DNA for the CDR3: TGCAGTGCTAGAAGTACAGCTTCCTACGAGCAGTACTTC. This chain links TRBV20-1 with TRBJ2-7; D is unclear. From germline, CDR1 is DFQATT and CDR2 SNEGSKA (reference sequence). The CDR3 loop spans 13 amino acids. Trimming pared 2 bases from V and 1 base from J, leaving 9 bases between.

The rearrangement links TRBV7-2 to TRBJ2-7; either TRBD1 or TRBD2 may fit D (5 bases each). The J call could be wrong; TRBJ2-1 is a better fit for the DNA end. The germline gives CDR1 SGHTA, CDR2 FQGNSA. There are 14 residues in the CDR3. Here the CDR3 reads CASSRGDAPLEQFF. In nucleotides, the CDR3 is TGTGCCAGCAGCCGAGGGGACGCTCCACTCGAGCAGTTCTTC.

The sample holds a few counts of this clonotype. J is TRBJ1-1 and V is TRBV6-1; 9 positions match TRBD1. CDR1 and CDR2 (germline): MNHNS, SASEGT. This CDR3 region has 15 residues. The J segment lost 4 bases and the V segment lost 8 bases, leaving 11 bases of the junction unmatched. CDR3 loop: CASASGTGRGTEAFF. In DNA form, the CDR3 reads TGTGCCAGCGCTAGCGGGACAGGGCGGGGCACTGAAGCTTTCTTT.

This clonotype was counted ten times or more. The chain links TRBV6-5 to TRBJ1-5; perhaps TRBD1 as D (5 bases). V was pared by 5 bases and J by 2 bases, with 16 bases between. Germline loops: CDR1 MNHEY, CDR2 SVGAGI. The CDR3 contains 16 residues. The DNA of the CDR3 is TGTGCCAGCAGTCCACTTTCGGGGGGACGCAATCAGCCCCAGCATTTT. This translates into CASSPLSGGRNQPQHF.

This clonotype appeared many times. The chain couples TRBV7-2 to TRBJ2-1, with 8 bases identical to TRBD2. With 5 bases clipped from V and 9 bases from J, the junction kept 9 bases outside the gene matches. Germline CDR1 and CDR2: SGHTA and FQGNSA. The CDR3 has 14 residues. The CDR3 DNA reads TGTGCCAGCAGCGGAGGACTAGCCGCGCTTGAGCAGTTCTTC. Its protein is CASSGGLAALEQFF.

There are many counts of this clonotype. The chain carries TRBV5-5 and TRBJ2-2, with D possibly being TRBD1 (6 bases). The CDR3 is 13 residues long. Germline V gene sequence: CDR1 SGHKS, CDR2 YYEKEE (reference sequence). V lost 2 bases, J lost 5 bases, and 7 bases lay in between. The CDR3: CASSLGQTGELFF. CDR3 DNA sequence: TGTGCCAGCAGCTTAGGACAGACCGGGGAGCTGTTTTTT. Full variable domain (outside the CDR3, taken from reference TRBV5-5 and TRBJ2-2): DAGVTQSPTHLIKTRGQQVTLRCSPISGHKSVSWYQQVLGQGPQFIFQYYEKEERGRGNFPDRFSARQFPNYSSELNVNALLLGDSALYLCASSLGQTGELFFGEGSRLTVL.